Listed below are T cell receptor beta chains from one sample, sequenced in a study of graft-versus-host responses after intestinal transplantation. TCRdb keeps only in-frame clones here, not all; method: immunoSEQ multiplex PCR. Here the sample spans tens of thousands of clones, 80% to 95% being singletons. The sample in question was PBMCs, obtained about 790 days after a first intestinal transplant, on the day of a second. These receptors originate from a human patient who received an intestinal transplant, so some T cells may come from the graft donor. Both conserved end residues are part of each CDR3. A D gene is named only where the DNA matches it firmly. Where a row states a size, it is once, few, many or the class of an expanded clone; other rows omit it.

>TRBV28|TRBJ2-7|.|once
CASADILSIYEQYF
TGTGCCAGCGCGGATATCTTGTCCATCTACGAGCAGTACTTC
>TRBV15|TRBJ2-7|TRBD1|.
CATDPGGRGAYEQYF
TGTGCCACCGACCCAGGGGGCCGGGGAGCCTACGAGCAGTACTTC
>TRBV9|TRBJ2-7|TRBD2|.
CASSVGSGSYEQYF
TGTGCCAGCAGCGTAGGAAGCGGGAGCTACGAGCAGTACTTC
>TRBV9|TRBJ2-3|.|.
CASSVGRGDTQYF
TGTGCCAGCAGCGTAGGACGGGGAGATACGCAGTATTTT
>TRBV7-2|TRBJ1-4|.|once
CASSLFSGREEKLFF
TGTGCCAGCAGCCTTTTTTCCGGACGGGAAGAAAAACTGTTTTTT
>TRBV19|TRBJ1-4|.|.
CASSNGQHEKLFF
TGTGCCAGTAGTAATGGACAGCATGAAAAACTGTTTTTT
>TRBV5-1|TRBJ2-5|.|.
CASSSMNAVETQYF
TGCGCCAGCAGCTCTATGAACGCCGTGGAGACCCAGTACTTC
>TRBV6-1|TRBJ1-5|.|.
CASIIRAGHNQPQHF
TGTGCCAGCATAATCAGGGCGGGCCACAATCAGCCCCAGCATTTT
>TRBV2|TRBJ1-2|TRBD1|.
CASKERQGSYGYTF
TGTGCCAGCAAGGAGCGACAGGGGAGCTATGGCTACACCTTC
>TRBV27|TRBJ2-2|.|few
CASSPSPGAYTGELFF
TGTGCCAGCAGCCCCTCTCCGGGGGCTTACACCGGGGAGCTGTTTTTT
>TRBV28|TRBJ1-5|.|.
CASSSLARPHQPQHF
TGTGCCAGCAGCTCTTTGGCCCGGCCCCATCAGCCCCAGCATTTT
>TRBV15|TRBJ1-5|.|.
CATSRDKGNQPQHF
TGTGCCACCAGCAGAGATAAAGGAAATCAGCCCCAGCATTTT
>TRBV5-1|TRBJ1-2|.|.
CASSFGGGGYTF
TGCGCCAGCAGCTTCGGGGGTGGTGGCTACACCTTC
>TRBV30|TRBJ2-2|TRBD2|few
CAWTAGGVELFF
TGTGCCTGGACCGCGGGGGGGGTTGAGCTGTTTTTT
>TRBV6-5|TRBJ2-2|.|.
CASSHGYPTGELFF
TGTGCCAGCAGTCACGGATACCCCACCGGGGAGCTGTTTTTT
>TRBV27|TRBJ1-1|.|.
CASSPGPKPEAFF
TGTGCCAGCAGTCCGGGCCCCAAACCTGAAGCTTTCTTT
>TRBV28|TRBJ2-7|.|once
CAHGRELTSYEQYF
TGTGCCCACGGCAGGGAACTGACATCCTACGAGCAGTACTTC
>TRBV27|TRBJ2-7|TRBD1|.
CASSLRGQGGYEQYF
TGTGCCAGCAGTTTAAGGGGACAGGGGGGCTACGAGCAGTACTTC
>TRBV9|TRBJ2-1|.|once
CASSVAGEHEQFF
TGTGCCAGCAGCGTAGCCGGGGAACATGAGCAGTTCTTC
>TRBV7-9|TRBJ2-3|.|.
CASSLGASTDTQYF
TGTGCCAGCAGCTTAGGGGCGTCGACAGATACGCAGTATTTT
>TRBV7-3|TRBJ2-2|.|.
CASNLPGHQELFF
TGTGCCAGCAACCTTCCGGGACATCAAGAGCTGTTTTTT
>TRBV28|TRBJ1-1|.|.
CASSYQGMNTEAFF
TGTGCCAGCAGTTACCAGGGTATGAACACTGAAGCTTTCTTT
>TRBV5-4|TRBJ2-7|.|.
CASSFMGGHLEQYF
TGTGCCAGCAGCTTCATGGGGGGGCATCTCGAGCAGTACTTC
>TRBV14|TRBJ1-5|.|.
CASSPFAGSDQPQHF
TGTGCCAGCAGCCCGTTTGCAGGGTCGGATCAGCCCCAGCATTTT
>TRBV10-3|TRBJ1-2|.|.
CAISFGLSGGYGYTF
TGTGCCATCAGTTTTGGACTCTCCGGCGGCTATGGCTACACCTTC
>TRBV5-6|TRBJ1-3|TRBD1|.
CASSLPTGSGNTIYF
TGTGCCAGCAGCTTACCGACAGGGTCTGGAAACACCATATATTTT
>TRBV19|TRBJ2-5|TRBD1|once
CASSGRGRGKGQETQYF
TGTGCCAGTAGTGGCCGGGGCAGGGGGAAGGGGCAAGAGACCCAGTACTTC
>TRBV6-5|TRBJ1-3|.|once
CASSYSIGGGNTIYF
TGTGCCAGCAGTTACTCGATTGGGGGCGGAAACACCATATATTTT